This TCR beta chain was observed in a study of human T cells and chemical hapten exposure. TCRdb called the RACE reads again in MiXCR, with one record for every CDR3 protein. The sample shows roughly 200,000 distinct CDR3 sequences, 20% to 25% of them seen only once. As for this clonotype: As yet, its antigen is unknown.

Broader study findings: Patch test score tracked positively with PT1 expanded TCR counts.

Time point noted: patch test 1, 2 weeks after DPC sensitization. Treatment reported: therapeutic diphenylcyclopropenone sensitization with weekly scalp DPC. Suited to DPC and affected by alopecia, the donors ranged from 18 to 70 years old. Sequencing was performed on whole blood, taken in connection with sensitization to the hapten diphenylcyclopropenone (DPC). This TCR was sampled from a woman in her forties or fifties with alopecia areata. Some clones in this sample may be carry-over from other donors' samples.

The CDR3 is CASSYDTTDRGDFETQYF. Here the CDR3 DNA reads TGTGCCAGCAGTTACGACACCACCGACAGGGGAGACTTTGAGACCCAGTACTTC. This chain uses TRBV6-2 or TRBV6-3 with TRBJ2-5; 8 positions match TRBD1. The CDR3 extends over 18 amino acids. Germline V gene sequence: CDR1 MNHEY, CDR2 SVGEGT. Trimming took 2 bases from V and 5 from J; bases not matched to a gene: 16.